These 7 T cell receptor beta chains came from one sample sequenced in a study of identical twins. A single record per CDR3 protein comes from TCRdb applying MiXCR to the 5' RACE reads. Seen here are just under 550,000 distinct CDR3 sequences, 13% to 15% observed once, and the top ten hold 0.44%. These data also formed part of another study, on yellow fever vaccine responses in identical twins.

The source material was CD4+ T cells sorted from blood. The origin of the receptors is a woman aged 18-29 years in good health.

In its sample, this clonotype was seen a few times. V usage is TRBV20-1 and J usage is TRBJ1-1, with D maybe TRBD1 (6 bases). The CDR3 is 13 residues long. The V gene lost 4 bases and the J gene lost 3 bases, with 12 bases spanning the gap. The germline V gene has CDR1 DFQATT and CDR2 SNEGSKA (reference sequence). The DNA of the CDR3 is TGCAGTGCTACAACAGGGAGGGACACTGAAGCTTTCTTT. It yields the protein CSATTGRDTEAFF.

This clonotype was seen only a few times. The V and J genes are TRBV5-1 and TRBJ2-3; D call uncertain. Germline V gene lookup returns CDR1 SGHRS and CDR2 YFSETQ. The V gene lost 1 base and the J gene lost 4 bases, with 13 bases spanning the gap. The CDR3 spans 15 residues. CDR3 DNA sequence: TGCGCCAGCAGCTTGAGTGGGTTATTAGCAGATACGCAGTATTTT. Protein product: CASSLSGLLADTQYF.

The table lists this clonotype with a few counts. The chain carries TRBV24-1 and TRBJ2-2; 7 bases line up with TRBD1. This CDR3 has 16 residues. V shed 4 bases, J shed 3 bases, and the junction held 7 bases outside the gene matches. Germline V gives CDR1 KGHDR, CDR2 SFDVKD. CDR3 sequence (DNA): TGTGCCACCAGTGACCCTACCGGGACAGACACCGGGGAGCTGTTTTTT. Translating gives CATSDPTGTDTGELFF.

The table lists this clonotype with a few counts. The J gene is TRBJ2-5, the V gene TRBV2; D may match TRBD1 or TRBD2 (5 bases each). Germline V gene sequence: CDR1 SNHLY, CDR2 FYNNEI. The CDR3 has 15 residues. Trimming cost V 6 bases and J 5 bases, with 19 bases left between them. The CDR3 loop reads CASSEGMVARETQYF. DNA for the CDR3: TGTGCCAGCAGCGAGGGGATGGTGGCAAGGGAGACCCAGTACTTC.

Only a few counts were recorded for this clonotype. The J gene is TRBJ2-5, the V gene TRBV5-4; perhaps TRBD1 as D (5 bases). Germline V CDR1 and CDR2: SGHNT, YYREEE (reference sequence). V was pared by 3 bases and J by 1 base, with 10 bases between. The CDR3 is 14 amino acids. The CDR3 nucleotides read TGTGCCAGCAGCTCGCGACAGCCCCAAGAGACCCAGTACTTC. The encoded protein is CASSSRQPQETQYF.

The table lists this clonotype with a few counts. The chain has TRBV27 and TRBJ2-5; the D gene is possibly TRBD2 (7 bases). Germline CDR1 reads MNHEY; CDR2 reads SMNVEV (reference sequence). The V gene lost 2 bases and the J gene lost 1 base, with 11 bases spanning the gap. CDR3 length: 15 residues. CDR3 residues: CASSLAGALQETQYF. DNA for the CDR3: TGTGCCAGCAGTTTAGCGGGGGCCCTCCAAGAGACCCAGTACTTC.

The chain is built from TRBV20-1 and TRBJ2-3, with 15 positions matching TRBD2. The ends lost 5 bases at V and 6 bases at J; junction bases unmatched: 6. CDR1 and CDR2 (germline): DFQATT, SNEGSKA (reference sequence). The CDR3 extends over 15 amino acids. The DNA for the CDR3 is TGCAGTGCTCCCCCGGGACTAGCGGGGGGTGATACGCAGTATTTT. Its protein is CSAPPGLAGGDTQYF.